This T cell receptor (beta chain) was sequenced in a study of blood T cell repertoires in COVID-19. In the study overall: Sources were T cells, B-cell-depleted T cells, or PBMCs; the material itself was cDNA or gDNA.

Original methodology: Nucleated cell counts were estimated from reference gene primer amplification. Clones were sequenced by immunoSEQ multiplex PCR, and TCRdb holds only the in-frame ones, with some missing. V, J and clone size are those of that table, while D and trimming were read from the DNA. The data hold around 140,000 clones, with roughly 88% observed a single time. Sequencing input: peripheral blood. This TCR came from a man aged 45-60 years with acute or convalescent COVID-19.

The CDR3 coding sequence is TGTGCCAGCAGTGTAGGAGGGAGCAATCAGCCCCAGCATTTT. Its protein is CASSVGGSNQPQHF. The chain recombines TRBV2 with TRBJ1-5; D is uncertain. This CDR3 spans 14 amino acids. The V end lost 4 bases, the J end lost 1 base, and 8 bases lay between the germline ends. Germline V CDR1 and CDR2: SNHLY, FYNNEI.